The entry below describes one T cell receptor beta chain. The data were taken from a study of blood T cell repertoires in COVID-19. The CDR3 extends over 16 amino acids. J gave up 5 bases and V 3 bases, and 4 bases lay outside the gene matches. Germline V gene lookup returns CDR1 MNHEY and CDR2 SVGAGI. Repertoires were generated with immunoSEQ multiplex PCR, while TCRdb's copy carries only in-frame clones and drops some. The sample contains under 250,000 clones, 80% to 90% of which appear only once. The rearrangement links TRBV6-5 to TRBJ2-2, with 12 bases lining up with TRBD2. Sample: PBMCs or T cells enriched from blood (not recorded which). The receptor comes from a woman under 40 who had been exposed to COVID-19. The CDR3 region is CASSYPGLAGTGELFF. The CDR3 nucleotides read TGTGCCAGCAGTTATCCCGGACTAGCGGGAACCGGGGAGCTGTTTTTT.